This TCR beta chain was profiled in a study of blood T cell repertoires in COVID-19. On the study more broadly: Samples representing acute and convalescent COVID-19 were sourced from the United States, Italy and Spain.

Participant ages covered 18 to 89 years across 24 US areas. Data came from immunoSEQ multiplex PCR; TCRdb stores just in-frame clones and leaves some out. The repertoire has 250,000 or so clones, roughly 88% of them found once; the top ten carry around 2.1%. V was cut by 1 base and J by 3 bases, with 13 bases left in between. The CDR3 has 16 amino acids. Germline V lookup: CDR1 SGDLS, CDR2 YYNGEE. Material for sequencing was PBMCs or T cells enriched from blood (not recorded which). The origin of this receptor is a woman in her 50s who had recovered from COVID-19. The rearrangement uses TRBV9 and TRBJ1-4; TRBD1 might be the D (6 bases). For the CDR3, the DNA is TGTGCCAGCAGCGTATCCGAAGGGGGATCTAATGAAAAACTGTTTTTT. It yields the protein CASSVSEGGSNEKLFF.